The 11 T cell receptor beta chains listed next were all sequenced from one sample in a study of siplizumab effects on memory and regulatory T cells (dated by TCRdb to the late 2010s). The library was produced with the immunoSEQ multiplex PCR assay. TCRdb retrieved this table from immuneACCESS and kept in-frame rearrangements only. Not all clones are present; in checked studies, unresolved V genes account for under half, and no reason is known for the remainder. The sample yields about 110,000 clones; around 90% were counted once. The ten most abundant clones make up 1.3% of the sample. Sequenced: CD4+ T cells sorted from blood. The source of these receptors is a human donor in good health.

This clone was found a few times. This chain links TRBV29-1 with TRBJ1-2, with D unclear. The CDR3 consists of 12 residues. The V end lost 5 bases, the J end lost 7 bases, and 14 bases lay between the germline ends. Germline V gene lookup returns CDR1 SQVTM and CDR2 ANQGSEA. The CDR3 protein is CSVYRSDAGYTF. DNA of the CDR3: TGCAGCGTTTACCGTAGCGATGCTGGCTACACCTTC. The full variable domain, rest sourced from reference TRBV29-1 and TRBJ1-2, is SAVISQKPSRDICQRGTSLTIQCQVDSQVTMMFWYRQQPGQSLTLIATANQGSEATYESGFVIDKFPISRPNLTFSTLTVSNMSPEDSSIYLCSVYRSDAGYTFGSGTRLTVV.

This rearrangement joins TRBV19 to TRBJ2-6; D is perhaps TRBD1 (5 bases). The CDR3 covers 15 residues. Trimming pared 5 bases from V and 1 base from J, leaving 9 bases between. From germline, CDR1 is LNHDA and CDR2 SQIVND (reference sequence). In DNA, the CDR3 is TGTGCCAGTAGTCAACCAGGGTCTGGGGCCAACGTCCTGACTTTC. It is translated as CASSQPGSGANVLTF.

V is TRBV29-1 and J is TRBJ2-2; D unresolved. Germline lookup yields CDR1 SQVTM and CDR2 ANQGSEA. There are 13 residues in the CDR3. Trimming shortened V by 3 bases and J by 1 base, and 6 bases separated the two germline ends. This CDR3 reads CSVDWGNTGELFF. The CDR3 DNA reads TGCAGCGTTGATTGGGGGAACACCGGGGAGCTGTTTTTT.

The chain carries TRBV6-1 and TRBJ1-3, with D perhaps matching TRBD1 (5 bases). V dropped 4 bases and J dropped 3 bases, with 19 bases sitting between them. The CDR3 contains 17 residues. Germline CDR1 reads MNHNS; CDR2 reads SASEGT. The CDR3 spells CASSGERTRRIGNTIYF. CDR3 DNA: TGTGCCAGCAGTGGGGAACGGACAAGAAGAATTGGAAACACCATATATTTT.

The chain combines TRBV6-6 with TRBJ1-1; D not certain. CDR3 length: 12 residues. Trimming stripped 6 bases from V and 1 base from J, with 6 bases between. Germline V gene sequence: CDR1 MNHNY, CDR2 SVGAGI (reference sequence). The CDR3: CASRTRNTEAFF. The CDR3 DNA follows: TGTGCCAGCAGAACAAGGAACACTGAAGCTTTCTTT.

This chain connects TRBV6-1 to TRBJ1-6; 7 bases agree with TRBD1. The CDR3 contains 12 residues. V lost 6 bases to trimming and J lost 14 bases; unmatched junction nucleotides: 7. Germline CDR1 MNHNS, CDR2 SASEGT. Written as DNA, the CDR3 is TGTGCCAGCAGCTACGACAGGGTAGCCCTCCACTTT. It codes for CASSYDRVALHF.

The CDR3 region is CASSRQGFSSYEQYF. CDR3 nucleotide sequence: TGTGCCAGCAGTCGACAGGGGTTTAGCTCCTACGAGCAGTACTTC. V gene TRBV6-6 combines with J gene TRBJ2-7; 8 bases fit TRBD1. V dropped 5 bases and J dropped 0; count of bases not matched to a gene: 6. The CDR3 is 15 residues long. Germline V gives CDR1 MNHNY, CDR2 SVGAGI (reference sequence).

The chain is built from TRBV7-8 and TRBJ2-7, with D unclear. Per the germline V gene, CDR1 is SGHVS and CDR2 is FQNEAQ. The length of the CDR3 is 15 residues. The V gene lost 1 base and the J gene lost 1 base, with 11 bases spanning the gap. CDR3 region: CASSLVLRRSYEQYF. CDR3 DNA sequence: TGTGCCAGCAGCTTAGTGTTGCGCCGGTCCTACGAGCAGTACTTC.

This clone was observed a few times. This sequence joins TRBV6-5 and TRBJ1-1, with TRBD1 matching 9 bases. Looked up from germline, CDR1 is MNHEY and CDR2 is SVGAGI. The V gene end was trimmed by 10 bases and the J gene end by 6 bases; junction bases not matched to a gene: 12. The CDR3 contains 14 residues. The CDR3 DNA sequence: TGTGCCACCAAAGTCGGACAGGGGCGGTCTGAAGCTTTCTTT. Protein product: CATKVGQGRSEAFF.

The chain uses TRBV11-3 and TRBJ2-2; a weak D match, TRBD2 (5 bases). The CDR3 is 16 residues long. V was pared by 5 bases and J by 8 bases, with 21 bases between. From germline, CDR1 is SGHNT and CDR2 YENEEA. The CDR3 is CASSRGLRAGEGELFF. As DNA, the CDR3 is TGTGCCAGCAGCCGCGGGCTGAGGGCCGGAGAAGGGGAGCTGTTTTTT.

The chain links TRBV7-2 to TRBJ2-4; no clear D gene. V shed 6 bases and J shed 3 bases, with 6 bases lying between them. CDR1 is SGHTA and CDR2 is FQGNSA in the germline V gene. The CDR3 sequence is 12 residues long. DNA for the CDR3: TGTGCCAGCAGTTCGTACAAAAACATTCAGTACTTC. Amino acids: CASSSYKNIQYF.